Sequencing of this T cell receptor beta chain was carried out in a study of glioma-infiltrating T cells. This clonotype showed up many times. Amplification of TCR alpha and beta CDR3 regions from RNA used iRepertoire nested multiplex PCR. TCRdb reanalysed the multiplex PCR reads using MiXCR and keeps one entry per CDR3 protein. This table has fewer than 90,000 distinct CDR3 sequences, about 23% appearing once. The germline CDR1 and CDR2 sequences are MNHNS and SASEGT. V lost 4 bases and J 0 bases, leaving 18 bases between the germline ends. This CDR3 has 17 amino acids. The TCR originated in a human donor with low-grade glioma or glioblastoma, undergoing nonglioma brain surgery, or in good health (not recorded which). Sequenced sample: glioma tissue, nonneoplastic brain tissue, or PBMCs (not recorded which). The J gene is TRBJ1-1, the V gene TRBV6-1; D unclear. CDR3 coding DNA: TGTGCCAGCAGTGCGAAGCGACTAGATCTAATGAACACTGAAGCTTTCTTT. Translated, it gives CASSAKRLDLMNTEAFF.